This T cell receptor (beta chain) was documented in a study of T cell clonotyping in hematopoietic cell transplantation. Notes on this clone: Its target is not known.

This sample's time point: recipient sample about 28 days before transplant, after cytoreduction. Study conclusions and caveats: Cells were unsorted, so CD4 and CD8 contributions were not separated. Broader posttransplant TCR repertoire diversity was predicted by graft donor and pretransplant recipient Inverse Simpson Index values. Few recipient clonotypes overlapped donors; over 95% were de novo at given depth.

TCRdb's table, derived via immunoSEQ multiplex PCR, lists solely in-frame clones and lacks some. In the table there are under 20,000 clones, about 72% of which are singletons. Germline assignment: CDR1 SEHNR and CDR2 FQNEAQ (reference sequence). The CDR3 totals 12 residues. V lost 3 bases, J lost 6 bases, and 8 bases lay in between. Sequences were derived from peripheral blood mononuclear cells, sampled before stem cell transplant. This clonotype was sampled from a man in his sixties with acute myeloid leukemia. Some clones in this sample may be carry-over from other donors' samples. The chain joins TRBV7-9 to TRBJ1-2; D unresolved. CDR3 bases: TGTGCCAGCAGCTTCGACGGCCATGGCTACACCTTC. Protein: CASSFDGHGYTF.